The entry below describes one TCR beta chain. The authors' processing: Amplifying reference gene primers gave estimates of nucleated cell counts. The protocol was immunoSEQ multiplex PCR, while the TCRdb copy is restricted to in-frame clones and leaves out a portion. That table furnishes V, J and clone size, whereas the DNA furnished D and trimming. The profile shows around 100,000 clones, 90% of them singletons. The CDR3 loop spans 14 amino acids. The V end lost 4 bases, the J end lost 5 bases, and 15 bases lay between the germline ends. The germline gives CDR1 SGHNT, CDR2 YYREEE (reference sequence). These data belong to a study of blood T cell repertoires in COVID-19. Study at large: The United States, Italy and Spain provided the acute and convalescent COVID-19 samples. Sample material is recorded as cDNA or gDNA derived from T cells, B-cell-depleted T cells, or PBMCs.

The clonotype comes from a man in his fifties or sixties with acute or convalescent COVID-19. The chain links TRBV5-4 to TRBJ1-1; D is unresolved. Sequencing was done on a sample of peripheral blood. In DNA, the CDR3 is TGTGCCAGCAGCCCCGTATCGAGGGAGACTGAAGCTTTCTTT. Translating gives CASSPVSRETEAFF.